What follows is one T cell receptor beta chain and its context. The antigen remains undetermined. V lost 4 bases and J lost 5, with 15 bases in between. The CDR3 has 14 amino acids. CDR1 and CDR2 from the germline V gene are SGHTA and FQGNSA. This sample stems from a study of blood T cells in healthy people across ages. Through a sample-barcoded 5' primer and a J-beta primer mix, a second PCR was run for about 6 to 12 cycles. MiXCR, run by TCRdb on the 5' RACE reads, gives a single entry per CDR3 protein. Found here are about 1.8 million distinct CDR3 sequences, about 50% of them singletons; the top ten hold over 2%. Study-wide points: Roughly linear age-related decline in beta diversity appeared, significant by age around 36.

Input material: blood. The receptor was derived from a woman aged 40 to 50 in good health. The rearrangement links TRBV7-2 to TRBJ2-7; tentative D call: TRBD1 (5 bases). CDR3 protein: CASSSRLPRDEQYF. The CDR3 coding sequence is TGTGCCAGCAGCTCCCGTTTGCCCAGGGACGAGCAGTACTTC.